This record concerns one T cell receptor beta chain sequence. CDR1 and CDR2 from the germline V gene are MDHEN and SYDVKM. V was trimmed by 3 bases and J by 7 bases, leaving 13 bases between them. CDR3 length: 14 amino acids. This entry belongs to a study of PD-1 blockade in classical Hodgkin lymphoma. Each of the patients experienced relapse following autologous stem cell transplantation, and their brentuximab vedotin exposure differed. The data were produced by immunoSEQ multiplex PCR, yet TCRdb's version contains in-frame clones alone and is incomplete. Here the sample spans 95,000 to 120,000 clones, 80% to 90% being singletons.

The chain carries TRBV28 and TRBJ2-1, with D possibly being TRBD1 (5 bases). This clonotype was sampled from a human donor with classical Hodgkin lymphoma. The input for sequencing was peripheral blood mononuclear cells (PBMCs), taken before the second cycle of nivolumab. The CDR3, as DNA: TGTGCCAGCAGTTTGATGGGGCCTCAAAATGAGCAGTTCTTC. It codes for CASSLMGPQNEQFF.